These 28 T cell receptor beta chains were sequenced from one sample in a study of OX40 agonist ivuxolimab in advanced cancers. Profiling relied on immunoSEQ multiplex PCR, and the TCRdb table lists in-frame clones only, not all of them. The sample lists 45,000 to 55,000 clones, around 94% seen once, with 12% in the top ten. Sample: CD4+ or CD8+ T cells sorted from blood, taken in a trial of the OX40 agonist ivuxolimab. These receptors originate from an adult with an advanced solid tumor such as melanoma, head and neck, liver or kidney cancer.

The CDR3 region is CASSAGTGLSQPQHF. The CDR3, as DNA: TGTGCCAGTAGTGCCGGGACAGGGCTCAGTCAGCCCCAGCATTTT. The genes are TRBV19 and TRBJ1-5, with 9 positions matching TRBD1. The CDR3 covers 15 residues. CDR1 is LNHDA and CDR2 is SQIVND in the germline V gene (reference sequence). V gave up 5 bases and J gave up 6 bases; unmatched junction bases: 8.

This clone appeared once. This chain joins TRBV9 and TRBJ2-7, with D unclear. The CDR3 sequence is 14 residues long. V was clipped by 0 bases and J by 5 bases, with 12 bases between them. CDR1 is SGDLS, CDR2 YYNGEE, per germline. As DNA, the CDR3 is TGTGCCAGCAGCGTAGCTCCAGGCATCCACGAGCAGTACTTC. It specifies CASSVAPGIHEQYF.

J is TRBJ1-5 and V is TRBV2; D uncertain. This CDR3 has 12 residues. Germline CDR1 SNHLY, CDR2 FYNNEI. V was pared by 5 bases and J by 11 bases, with 13 bases between. This chain's CDR3 is CASSPRVVAQHF. The CDR3 nucleotides read TGTGCCAGCAGTCCCCGCGTCGTAGCCCAGCATTTT.

This chain joins TRBV27 and TRBJ2-1, with 9 nucleotides matching TRBD1. Germline V gene data show CDR1 as MNHEY and CDR2 as SMNVEV (reference sequence). With V trimmed by 5 bases and J by 2 bases, 7 bases remained unmatched. CDR3 length equals 16 residues. This CDR3 reads CASSTRDRGAYNEQFF. CDR3 DNA: TGTGCCAGCAGTACTCGAGACAGGGGGGCCTACAATGAGCAGTTCTTC.

The gene calls are TRBV5-5 and TRBJ1-1; D is perhaps TRBD1 (5 bases). Germline CDR1 SGHKS, CDR2 YYEKEE (reference sequence). Trimming left V 1 base short and J 5 bases short, with 9 bases between. This CDR3 has 13 residues. The CDR3 DNA sequence: TGTGCCAGCAGCTTGTTCAGGGCGACTGAAGCTTTCTTT. The encoded protein is CASSLFRATEAFF.

This clone came up a few times. The CDR3 DNA sequence: TGTGCCAGCAGTTACAGGGGGGAAGAGACCCAGTACTTC. Amino acids: CASSYRGEETQYF. This sequence joins TRBV28 and TRBJ2-5; 8 nucleotides align to TRBD1. This CDR3 comprises 13 residues. V gave up 4 bases and J gave up 3 bases; unmatched junction bases: 1. Germline values: CDR1 MDHEN, CDR2 SYDVKM.

The V and J genes are TRBV27 and TRBJ2-1; 11 bases map to TRBD2. The germline gives CDR1 MNHEY, CDR2 SMNVEV (reference sequence). This CDR3 comprises 16 residues. Unmatched junction bases numbered 10, after V lost 0 bases and J lost 12 bases. The CDR3 DNA is TGTGCCAGCAGTTTATCAGGACTAGCGGGTAGGTCGGGGCAGTTCTTC. Residues: CASSLSGLAGRSGQFF.

The rearrangement uses TRBV5-6 and TRBJ1-2; 7 bases align to TRBD1. The trim removed 1 base at V and 8 bases at J, leaving 11 bases unmatched. Germline CDR1 reads SGHDT; CDR2 reads YYEEEE. The CDR3 covers 15 residues. CDR3 in amino acids: CASSLRPDRALGYTF. In DNA form, the CDR3 reads TGTGCCAGCAGCTTGCGGCCCGACAGGGCACTCGGCTACACCTTC. Using reference TRBV5-6 and TRBJ1-2 for the parts outside the CDR3, the full variable domain is DAGVTQSPTHLIKTRGQQVTLRCSPKSGHDTVSWYQQALGQGPQFIFQYYEEEERQRGNFPDRFSGHQFPNYSSELNVNALLLGDSALYLCASSLRPDRALGYTFGSGTRLTVV.

This chain connects TRBV2 to TRBJ2-3; D unclear. Germline CDR1 is SNHLY and CDR2 is FYNNEI. The CDR3 consists of 14 residues. Trimming stripped 6 bases from V and 2 bases from J, with 12 bases between. CDR3: CASSVGINTDTQYF. CDR3 nucleotides: TGTGCCAGCAGCGTGGGGATTAACACAGATACGCAGTATTTT. The variable domain in full, with the rest retrieved from reference TRBV2 and TRBJ2-3, is EPEVTQTPSHQVTQMGQEVILRCVPISNHLYFYWYRQILGQKVEFLVSFYNNEISEKSEIFDDQFSVERPDGSNFTLKIRSTKLEDSAMYFCASSVGINTDTQYFGPGTRLTVL.

The chain joins TRBV11-1 to TRBJ2-1, with D possibly matching TRBD1 (5 bases). This CDR3 comprises 13 residues. V lost 4 bases and J 3 bases, leaving 7 bases between the germline ends. The germline CDR1 and CDR2 sequences are SGHAT and FQDESV (reference sequence). The DNA for the CDR3 is TGTGCCAGCAGCTCCGACAGCTACAATGAGCAGTTCTTC. Translating gives CASSSDSYNEQFF.

This chain connects TRBV5-1 to TRBJ1-2; D gene uncertain. Trimming pared 0 bases from V and 4 bases from J, leaving 7 bases between. There are 13 residues in the CDR3. Germline lookup yields CDR1 SGHRS and CDR2 YFSETQ. In DNA form, the CDR3 reads TGCGCCAGCAGCTTGGAAAACAGCTATGGCTACACCTTC. Protein product: CASSLENSYGYTF.

This clone is a singleton in its sample. This rearrangement joins TRBV4-3 to TRBJ2-1; D not resolved. V shed 4 bases and J shed 0 bases, with 10 bases lying between them. Germline CDR1 LGHNA, CDR2 YSLEER. The CDR3 has 15 amino acids. This CDR3 reads CASSPQTNSYNEQFF. For the CDR3, the DNA is TGCGCCAGCAGCCCCCAGACCAACTCCTACAATGAGCAGTTCTTC.

The genes are TRBV6-6 and TRBJ1-1; D may be TRBD1 (6 bases). The CDR3 contains 15 residues. V lost 8 bases and J 3 bases, leaving 19 bases between the germline ends. Germline values: CDR1 MNHNY, CDR2 SVGAGI (reference sequence). The CDR3 sequence is CASQTTGDEDTEAFF. CDR3 coding DNA: TGTGCCAGCCAGACGACAGGTGATGAGGACACTGAAGCTTTCTTT.

The J gene is TRBJ2-1, the V gene TRBV11-2; 8 bases are a match to TRBD1. Germline V CDR1 and CDR2: SGHAT, FQNNGV. There are 14 residues in the CDR3. J was trimmed by 9 bases and V by 3 bases; bases with no gene match: 7. The CDR3 loop is CASSFATQGAEQFF. CDR3 in DNA: TGTGCCAGCAGCTTCGCCACTCAGGGGGCTGAGCAGTTCTTC.

The chain recombines TRBV21-1 with TRBJ2-3; the table's D gene call, TRBD1, was not cross checked with the DNA. TRBV21-1 is labeled a pseudogene. This CDR3 is built from 13 residues. Here the CDR3 reads CASSTTGEDTQYF. In nucleotides, the CDR3 is TGTGCCAGCAGCACAACAGGGGAAGATACGCAGTATTTT.

This chain connects TRBV7-3 to TRBJ1-1; TRBD1 matches at 11 bases. The CDR3 runs 16 residues. Looked up from germline, CDR1 is SGHTA and CDR2 is FQGTGA. Trimming cost V 2 bases and J 0 bases; bases outside gene matches: 2. This CDR3 is CASSLGTGGMNTEAFF. The CDR3 DNA sequence: TGTGCCAGCAGCTTAGGGACAGGGGGTATGAACACTGAAGCTTTCTTT.

The CDR3 DNA follows: TGTGCCAGCAGCAGATCGCGGACGGCCCGGGGAGGGAACTATGGCTACACCTTC. Residues: CASSRSRTARGGNYGYTF. The chain joins TRBV21-1 to TRBJ1-2. TRBV21-1 is a recognized pseudogene. The CDR3 length is 18 residues.

This clone was seen once. The rearrangement uses TRBV9 and TRBJ1-2; D gene unclear. With 3 bases removed from V and 0 bases from J, the gap between germline ends came to 12 bases. CDR3 length equals 15 residues. Per germline, CDR1 SGDLS and CDR2 YYNGEE. The CDR3 loop is CASSGHQSSNYGYTF. The CDR3 DNA reads TGTGCCAGCAGCGGACATCAGTCTTCTAACTATGGCTACACCTTC. Full variable domain (missing parts from reference TRBV9 and TRBJ1-2): DSGVTQTPKHLITATGQRVTLRCSPRSGDLSVYWYQQSLDQGLQFLIQYYNGEERAKGNILERFSAQQFPDLHSELNLSSLELGDSALYFCASSGHQSSNYGYTFGSGTRLTVV.

The CDR3 loop reads CAWSTDGYKRGGYTF. The DNA for the CDR3 is TGTGCCTGGAGTACGGACGGGTACAAGAGGGGGGGCTACACCTTC. J is TRBJ1-2 and V is TRBV30; D may be TRBD1 (6 bases). V was cut by 2 bases and J by 8 bases, with 21 bases left in between. The CDR3 is 15 amino acids. CDR1 GTSNPN and CDR2 SVGIG come from the germline V gene (reference sequence).

This rearrangement joins TRBV19 to TRBJ2-3; 10 nucleotides match TRBD1. After removal of 5 bases from V and 2 bases from J, the junction contained 4 bases not matched to a gene. The CDR3 loop spans 15 amino acids. CDR1 LNHDA and CDR2 SQIVND come from the germline V gene (reference sequence). CDR3 amino acids: CASSPGTGVTDTQYF. CDR3 nucleotide sequence: TGTGCCAGTAGTCCCGGGACAGGGGTCACAGATACGCAGTATTTT.

This chain joins TRBV2 and TRBJ1-1; D is undetermined. CDR3 size: 15 residues. Germline loops: CDR1 SNHLY, CDR2 FYNNEI. Trimming removed 6 bases at V and 0 bases at J, with 14 bases between. CDR3 amino acids: CASREGGGMNTEAFF. DNA of the CDR3: TGTGCCAGCAGGGAGGGAGGAGGGATGAACACTGAAGCTTTCTTT.

The chain carries TRBV9 and TRBJ2-3; TRBD2 matches at 7 bases. From germline, CDR1 is SGDLS and CDR2 YYNGEE. CDR3 size: 15 residues. J gave up 0 bases and V 4 bases, and 5 bases lay outside the gene matches. The CDR3: CASSPSGTSTDTQYF. CDR3 DNA sequence: TGTGCCAGCAGCCCTAGCGGTACTAGCACAGATACGCAGTATTTT.

The genes are TRBV28 and TRBJ2-1; 10 bases are a match to TRBD2. The CDR3 is 15 residues long. Germline CDR1 and CDR2: MDHEN and SYDVKM. V dropped 7 bases and J dropped 6; count of bases not matched to a gene: 9. This CDR3 is CASTLAGALANEQFF. The DNA for the CDR3 is TGTGCCAGCACCCTAGCGGGAGCCCTCGCCAATGAGCAGTTCTTC.

V is TRBV11-3 and J is TRBJ2-5; no clear D gene. Germline CDR1 SGHNT, CDR2 YENEEA. V gave up 6 bases and J gave up 6 bases, with 17 bases separating them. The CDR3 loop spans 14 amino acids. The CDR3 DNA reads as TGTGCCAGCAGTTTTCAGGACCCCCTCAAGACCCAGTACTTC. It specifies CASSFQDPLKTQYF.

A single count supports this clone. The chain employs TRBV30 and TRBJ2-7; TRBD2 might be the D (5 bases). The V and J ends lost 1 base and 3 bases respectively, with 16 bases between them. The CDR3 is made up of 15 amino acids. From germline, CDR1 is GTSNPN and CDR2 SVGIG (reference sequence). The CDR3 loop is CAWSAGLGDYYEQYF. CDR3 DNA: TGTGCCTGGAGTGCCGGACTGGGCGACTACTACGAGCAGTACTTC.

This rearrangement joins TRBV9 to TRBJ2-1, with 10 nucleotides matching TRBD2. The CDR3 totals 16 residues. Germline V gives CDR1 SGDLS, CDR2 YYNGEE. V shed 3 bases and J 8 bases; nucleotides not matched to a gene: 11. CDR3 residues: CASSEPLAGVNYEQFF. CDR3 coding DNA: TGTGCCAGCAGCGAACCTCTAGCGGGAGTTAACTATGAGCAGTTCTTC.

The chain combines TRBV27 with TRBJ2-7; D could derive from TRBD1 or TRBD2 (5 bases each). With 2 bases removed from V and 2 bases from J, the gap between germline ends came to 13 bases. Germline CDR1 and CDR2: MNHEY and SMNVEV (reference sequence). The CDR3 covers 15 residues. The DNA for the CDR3 is TGTGCCAGCAGTTTAGTAGGGACCCTTACCTACGAGCAGTACTTC. This sequence encodes CASSLVGTLTYEQYF.

This sequence joins TRBV11-3 and TRBJ2-1; D possibly corresponds to TRBD1 (5 bases). Germline V lookup: CDR1 SGHNT, CDR2 YENEEA. The V and J ends lost 6 bases and 5 bases respectively, with 11 bases between them. This CDR3 is 13 amino acids long. As DNA, the CDR3 is TGTGCCAGCAGGGGGCAGGGTAACAATGAGCAGTTCTTC. This gives the protein CASRGQGNNEQFF.